The 14 T cell receptor beta chains in this list originate from one sample, sequenced in a study of blood T cell repertoires in COVID-19. Repertoires were generated with immunoSEQ multiplex PCR, while TCRdb's copy carries only in-frame clones and drops some. The sample yields 350,000 to 450,000 clones, about 89% seen once. Input material: PBMCs or T cells enriched from blood (not recorded which). The receptors shown here come from a man aged 35 to 55 in a cohort exposed to, infected with or recovered from COVID-19 (not recorded which).

The V call is TRBV5-1, the J call TRBJ1-5, with 12 bases matching TRBD1. The germline gives CDR1 SGHRS, CDR2 YFSETQ. The CDR3 is made up of 16 amino acids. J gave up 5 bases and V 2 bases, and 5 bases lay outside the gene matches. The CDR3 nucleotides are TGCGCCAGCAGCTTATCCGGGACAGGGGGCGATCAGCCCCAGCATTTT. Translation gives CASSLSGTGGDQPQHF. Complete variable domain (other parts from reference TRBV5-1 and TRBJ1-5): KAGVTQTPRYLIKTRGQQVTLSCSPISGHRSVSWYQQTPGQGLQFLFEYFSETQRNKGNFPGRFSGRQFSNSRSEMNVSTLELGDSALYLCASSLSGTGGDQPQHFGDGTRLSIL.

The chain combines TRBV7-2 with TRBJ1-3; 8 nucleotides align to TRBD1. V was clipped by 2 bases and J by 3 bases; unmatched bases: 6. Germline V gene sequence: CDR1 SGHTA, CDR2 FQGNSA. This CDR3 comprises 16 residues. Here the CDR3 DNA reads TGTGCCAGCAGCTTAAAGGACAGGGTCGGTGGAAACACCATATATTTT. As protein: CASSLKDRVGGNTIYF.

The chain is built from TRBV5-8 and TRBJ1-5; TRBD1 might be the D (5 bases). The V and J ends lost 0 bases and 3 bases respectively, with 13 bases between them. Germline V gives CDR1 SGHTS, CDR2 YDEGEE. The CDR3 has 16 residues. CDR3 residues: CASSLEWGKFNQPQHF. The CDR3 nucleotides are TGTGCCAGCAGCTTGGAATGGGGCAAGTTCAATCAGCCCCAGCATTTT.

A remark on this clone: This specimen includes other DNA sequences encoding the same CDR3. The rearrangement joins TRBV7-2 to TRBJ1-5; perhaps TRBD1 as D (6 bases). Looked up from germline, CDR1 is SGHTA and CDR2 is FQGNSA. The CDR3 consists of 14 residues. V lost 2 bases to trimming and J lost 1 base, with 6 bases between them. The CDR3 here is CASSLRGSNQPQHF. The CDR3 nucleotides read TGTGCCAGCAGCTTAAGGGGGAGCAATCAGCCCCAGCATTTT.

In this sample, this clone turned up once. The chain links TRBV5-4 to TRBJ2-3, with 7 bases identical to TRBD1. The length of the CDR3 is 16 residues. CDR1 is SGHNT, CDR2 YYREEE, per germline (reference sequence). Unmatched junction bases numbered 10, after V lost 4 bases and J lost 2 bases. DNA of the CDR3: TGTGCCAGCAGCGCCCAAGGGACAGCACCCACAGATACGCAGTATTTT. It yields the protein CASSAQGTAPTDTQYF.

In DNA form, the CDR3 reads TGTGCCAGCTCACCACCCCCTAGCTCCTACGAGCAGTACTTC. Amino acids: CASSPPPSSYEQYF. The gene calls are TRBV18 and TRBJ2-7; D remains ambiguous. Between the trimmed V and J ends, which lost 0 bases and 0 bases, there was a span of 6 bases. Germline CDR1 is KGHSH and CDR2 is LQKENI. This CDR3 is built from 14 residues.

V is TRBV15 and J is TRBJ2-3; D is undetermined. Between the trimmed V and J ends, which lost 5 bases and 5 bases, there was a span of 11 bases. This CDR3 spans 13 amino acids. Germline CDR1 is LNHNV and CDR2 is YYDKDF (reference sequence). CDR3 coding DNA: TGTGCCACCAGCCAAGAGCTGAGAGATACGCAGTATTTT. Translated, it gives CATSQELRDTQYF.

The chain employs TRBV13 and TRBJ2-1; TRBD2 matches 7 bases. Unmatched junction bases numbered 13, after V lost 1 base and J lost 4 bases. CDR3 size: 18 residues. Germline CDR1 reads PRHDT; CDR2 reads FYEKMQ (reference sequence). The DNA of the CDR3 is TGTGCCAGCAGCTTAGAAACCCTCCGAGCGGGACCGTACAATGAGCAGTTCTTC. Translating it yields CASSLETLRAGPYNEQFF.

V and J are TRBV5-4 and TRBJ1-5; 8 bases are shared with TRBD1. CDR3 length: 15 amino acids. With V trimmed by 0 bases and J by 6 bases, 5 bases remained unmatched. Germline CDR1 reads SGHNT; CDR2 reads YYREEE (reference sequence). The DNA for the CDR3 is TGTGCCAGCAGCTTGGGGGGCCAGGGGGCTCAGCCCCAGCATTTT. It encodes CASSLGGQGAQPQHF.

The gene calls are TRBV6-5 and TRBJ1-6; 7 positions agree with TRBD1. Germline V gene lookup returns CDR1 MNHEY and CDR2 SVGAGI. With 0 bases clipped from V and 11 bases from J, the junction kept 10 bases outside the gene matches. The CDR3 consists of 16 residues. CDR3 region: CASSYSIGQAMPPLHF. CDR3 nucleotides: TGTGCCAGCAGTTACTCGATCGGACAGGCTATGCCACCCCTCCACTTT.

CDR3 loop: CASSSKGISNYGYTF. As DNA, the CDR3 is TGTGCCAGCAGTTCAAAGGGGATTTCTAACTATGGCTACACCTTC. The rearrangement links TRBV28 to TRBJ1-2, with a weak D call TRBD1 (5 bases). The CDR3 sequence is 15 residues long. V was trimmed by 4 bases and J by 0 bases, leaving 12 bases between them. Germline V lookup: CDR1 MDHEN, CDR2 SYDVKM.

The chain recombines TRBV2 with TRBJ1-6; D perhaps matches TRBD1 (6 bases). This CDR3 region has 12 residues. V dropped 5 bases and J dropped 8 bases, with 7 bases sitting between them. Germline lookup yields CDR1 SNHLY and CDR2 FYNNEI. The CDR3 here is CASSYRDSPLHF. In nucleotides, the CDR3 is TGTGCCAGCAGTTACAGGGATTCACCCCTCCACTTT.

The table lists this clone with a few counts. CDR3 DNA: TGTGCCAGCAGCGCCACAGTGGAGTCAGGGCTTGAGCAGTTCTTC. Translated, it gives CASSATVESGLEQFF. The chain combines TRBV9 with TRBJ2-1; D might be TRBD1 (5 bases). V dropped 3 bases and J dropped 9 bases, with 19 bases sitting between them. The length of the CDR3 is 15 residues. Germline assignment: CDR1 SGDLS and CDR2 YYNGEE. Based on the CDR3 plus reference TRBV9 and TRBJ2-1, the full variable domain is DSGVTQTPKHLITATGQRVTLRCSPRSGDLSVYWYQQSLDQGLQFLIQYYNGEERAKGNILERFSAQQFPDLHSELNLSSLELGDSALYFCASSATVESGLEQFFGPGTRLTVL.

V is TRBV7-9 and J is TRBJ2-5; 12 bases align to TRBD2. Germline lookup yields CDR1 SEHNR and CDR2 FQNEAQ (reference sequence). This CDR3 is built from 15 residues. Trimming took 4 bases from V and 5 from J; bases not matched to a gene: 5. Written as DNA, the CDR3 is TGTGCCAGCAGCTCCCGGACTAGCGGGACGGAGACCCAGTACTTC. It yields the protein CASSSRTSGTETQYF.